The present T cell receptor beta chain was sequenced within a study of blood T cell repertoires in COVID-19. Across the study: T cells, B-cell-depleted T cells, or PBMCs provided the cDNA or gDNA that served as material.

As handled by the study authors: Reference gene primer amplification in the assay estimated nucleated cell counts. The method was immunoSEQ multiplex PCR; TCRdb's version includes in-frame clones alone and lacks a portion of them. That table supplies the V and J calls and clone size; D and trimming were determined from the DNA. This sample has around 300,000 clones; 88% occur once, and the top ten carry about 5%. Participant-reported clinical history was the basis for cohort assignment. What the recovered Cohort 3 donors had was two negative PCRs, clearance, or symptom resolution. Germline assignment: CDR1 MDHEN and CDR2 SYDVKM. Trimming took off 5 bases at V and 2 bases at J, with 9 bases between the two ends. There are 13 residues in the CDR3.

Material: PBMCs or T cells enriched from blood (not recorded which). The genes are TRBV28 and TRBJ2-5; D may be TRBD1 (6 bases). The origin of this receptor is a man aged 25 to 40 who had recovered from COVID-19. CDR3 sequence reads: CASSSGTQETQYF. The CDR3 DNA sequence: TGTGCCAGCAGTAGTGGGACACAAGAGACCCAGTACTTC.